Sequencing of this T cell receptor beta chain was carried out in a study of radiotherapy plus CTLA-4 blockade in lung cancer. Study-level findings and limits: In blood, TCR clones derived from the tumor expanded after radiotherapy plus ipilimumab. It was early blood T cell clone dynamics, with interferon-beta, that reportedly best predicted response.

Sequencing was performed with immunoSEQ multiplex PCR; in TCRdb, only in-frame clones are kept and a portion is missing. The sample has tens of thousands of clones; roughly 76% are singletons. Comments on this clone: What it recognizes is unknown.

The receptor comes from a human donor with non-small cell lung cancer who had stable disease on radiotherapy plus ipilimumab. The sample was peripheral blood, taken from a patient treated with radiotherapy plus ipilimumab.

The CDR3 spells CASSPLDSLNTEAFF. In DNA, the CDR3 is TGTGCCAGCAGCCCCCTGGACAGCTTAAACACTGAAGCTTTCTTT. The V gene is TRBV9, the J gene TRBJ1-1; a possible D gene is TRBD1 (6 bases). V was trimmed by 4 bases and J by 2 bases, leaving 15 bases between them. The CDR3 is 15 amino acids. In germline, CDR1 is SGDLS, CDR2 YYNGEE.